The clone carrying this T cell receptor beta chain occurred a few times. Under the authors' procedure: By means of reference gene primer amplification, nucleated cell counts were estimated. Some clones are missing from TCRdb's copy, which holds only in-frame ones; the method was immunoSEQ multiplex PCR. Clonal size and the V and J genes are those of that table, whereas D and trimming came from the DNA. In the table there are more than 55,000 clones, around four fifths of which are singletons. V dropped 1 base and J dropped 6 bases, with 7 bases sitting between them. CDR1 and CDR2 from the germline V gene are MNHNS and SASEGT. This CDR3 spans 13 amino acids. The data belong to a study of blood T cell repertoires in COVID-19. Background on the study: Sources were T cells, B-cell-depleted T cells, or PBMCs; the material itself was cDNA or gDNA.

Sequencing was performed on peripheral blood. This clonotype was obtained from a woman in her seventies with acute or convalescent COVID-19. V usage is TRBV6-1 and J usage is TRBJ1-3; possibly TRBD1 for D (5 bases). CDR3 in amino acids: CASSEVGENTIYF. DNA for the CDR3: TGTGCCAGCAGTGAAGTAGGGGAAAACACCATATATTTT.